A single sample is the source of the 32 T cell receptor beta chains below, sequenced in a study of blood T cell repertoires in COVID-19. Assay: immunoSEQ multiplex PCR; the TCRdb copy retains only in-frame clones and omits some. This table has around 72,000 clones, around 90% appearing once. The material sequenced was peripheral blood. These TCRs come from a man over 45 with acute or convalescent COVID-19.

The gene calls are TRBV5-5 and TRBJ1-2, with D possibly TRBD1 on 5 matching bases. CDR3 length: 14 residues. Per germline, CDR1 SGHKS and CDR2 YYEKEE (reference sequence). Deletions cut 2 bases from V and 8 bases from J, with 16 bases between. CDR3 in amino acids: CASSFPGLNGGYTF. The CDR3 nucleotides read TGTGCCAGCAGCTTCCCGGGACTAAACGGAGGCTACACCTTC.

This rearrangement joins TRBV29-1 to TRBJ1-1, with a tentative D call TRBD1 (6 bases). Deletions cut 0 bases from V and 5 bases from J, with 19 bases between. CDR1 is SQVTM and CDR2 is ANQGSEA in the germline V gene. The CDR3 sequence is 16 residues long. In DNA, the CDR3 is TGCAGCGTTGAAGATTTGAAGGGGGGGATGCTAACTGAAGCTTTCTTT. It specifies CSVEDLKGGMLTEAFF.

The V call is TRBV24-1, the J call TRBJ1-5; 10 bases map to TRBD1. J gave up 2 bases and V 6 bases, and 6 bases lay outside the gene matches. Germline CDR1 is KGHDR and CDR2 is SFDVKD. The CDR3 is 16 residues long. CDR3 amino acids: CATSRPGTGGNQPQHF. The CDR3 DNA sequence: TGTGCCACCAGTCGTCCCGGGACAGGGGGCAATCAGCCCCAGCATTTT.

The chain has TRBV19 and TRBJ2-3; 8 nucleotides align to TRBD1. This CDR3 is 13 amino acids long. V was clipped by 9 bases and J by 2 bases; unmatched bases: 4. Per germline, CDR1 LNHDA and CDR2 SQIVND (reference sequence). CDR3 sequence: CASWDRHTDTQYF. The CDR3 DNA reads TGTGCCAGCTGGGACAGGCACACAGATACGCAGTATTTT.

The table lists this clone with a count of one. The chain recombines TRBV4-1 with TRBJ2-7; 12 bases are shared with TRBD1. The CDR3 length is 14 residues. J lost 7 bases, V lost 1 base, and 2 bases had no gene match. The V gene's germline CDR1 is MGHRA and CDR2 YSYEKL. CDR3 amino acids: CASSQVGQGAEQYF. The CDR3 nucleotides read TGCGCCAGCAGCCAAGTGGGACAGGGGGCTGAGCAGTACTTC.

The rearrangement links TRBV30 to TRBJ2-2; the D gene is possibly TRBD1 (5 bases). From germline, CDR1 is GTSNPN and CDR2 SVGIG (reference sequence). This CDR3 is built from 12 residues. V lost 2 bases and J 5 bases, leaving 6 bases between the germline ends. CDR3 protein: CAWSRTTGELFF. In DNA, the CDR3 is TGTGCCTGGAGTCGGACAACCGGGGAGCTGTTTTTT. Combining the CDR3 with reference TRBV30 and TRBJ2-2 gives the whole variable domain SQTIHQWPATLVQPVGSPLSLECTVEGTSNPNLYWYRQAAGRGLQLLFYSVGIGQISSEVPQNLSASRPQDRQFILSSKKLLLSDSGFYLCAWSRTTGELFFGEGSRLTVL.

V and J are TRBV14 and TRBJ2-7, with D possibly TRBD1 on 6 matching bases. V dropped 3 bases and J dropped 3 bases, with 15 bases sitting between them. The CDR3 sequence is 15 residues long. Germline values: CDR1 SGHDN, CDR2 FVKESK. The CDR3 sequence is CASSQSGQSFYEQYF. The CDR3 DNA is TGTGCCAGCAGCCAGAGCGGACAGAGCTTCTACGAGCAGTACTTC.

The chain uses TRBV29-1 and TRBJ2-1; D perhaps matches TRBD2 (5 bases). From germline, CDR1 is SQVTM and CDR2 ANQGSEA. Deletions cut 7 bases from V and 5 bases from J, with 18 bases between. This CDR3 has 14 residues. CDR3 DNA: TGCAGCGCGAGGAGGCTAATTGGGGACAATGAGCAGTTCTTC. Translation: CSARRLIGDNEQFF.

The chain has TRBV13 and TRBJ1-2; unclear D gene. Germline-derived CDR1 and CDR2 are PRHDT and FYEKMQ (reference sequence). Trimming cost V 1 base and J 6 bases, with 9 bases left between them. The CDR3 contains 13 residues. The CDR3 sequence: CASSLEAGDGYTF. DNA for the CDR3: TGTGCCAGCAGCTTAGAGGCGGGCGATGGCTACACCTTC.

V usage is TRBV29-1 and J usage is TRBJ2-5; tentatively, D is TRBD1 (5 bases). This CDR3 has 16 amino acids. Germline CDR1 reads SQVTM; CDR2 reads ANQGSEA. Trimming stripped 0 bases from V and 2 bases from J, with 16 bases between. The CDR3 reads CSVEERTITRQETQYF. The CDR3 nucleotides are TGCAGCGTTGAAGAGCGGACAATAACCCGACAAGAGACCCAGTACTTC.

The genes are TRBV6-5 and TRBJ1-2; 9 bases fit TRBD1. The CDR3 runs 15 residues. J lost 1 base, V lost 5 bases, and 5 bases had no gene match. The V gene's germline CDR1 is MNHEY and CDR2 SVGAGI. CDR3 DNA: TGTGCCAGCAGTCAGCTGACAGGGGGTAACTATGGCTACACCTTC. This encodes CASSQLTGGNYGYTF.

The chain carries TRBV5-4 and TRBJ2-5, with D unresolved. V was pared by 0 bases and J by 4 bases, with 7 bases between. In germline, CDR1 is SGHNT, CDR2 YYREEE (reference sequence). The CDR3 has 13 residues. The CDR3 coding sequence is TGTGCCAGCAGCTTGGATGGTAGAGAGACCCAGTACTTC. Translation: CASSLDGRETQYF.

This CDR3 is CASSSRLAGGPYEQYF. The CDR3, as DNA: TGCGCCAGCAGCTCCAGACTAGCGGGGGGACCCTACGAGCAGTACTTC. V usage is TRBV5-1 and J usage is TRBJ2-7; 13 nucleotides align to TRBD2. Per germline, CDR1 SGHRS and CDR2 YFSETQ. V was pared by 3 bases and J by 2 bases, with 5 bases of the junction left unmatched. This CDR3 has 16 amino acids.

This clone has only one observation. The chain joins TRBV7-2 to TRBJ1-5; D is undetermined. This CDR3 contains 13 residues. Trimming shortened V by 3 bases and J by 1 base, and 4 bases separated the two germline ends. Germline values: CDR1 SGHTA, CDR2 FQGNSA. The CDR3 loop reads CASSFQSNQPQHF. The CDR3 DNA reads TGTGCCAGCAGCTTTCAGAGCAATCAGCCCCAGCATTTT.

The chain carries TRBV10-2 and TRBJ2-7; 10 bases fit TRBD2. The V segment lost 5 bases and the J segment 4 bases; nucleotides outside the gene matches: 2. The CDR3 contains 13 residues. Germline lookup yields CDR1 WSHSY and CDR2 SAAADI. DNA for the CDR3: TGCGCCAGCAGTCCGGGACTAGCGTACGAGCAGTACTTC. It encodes CASSPGLAYEQYF.

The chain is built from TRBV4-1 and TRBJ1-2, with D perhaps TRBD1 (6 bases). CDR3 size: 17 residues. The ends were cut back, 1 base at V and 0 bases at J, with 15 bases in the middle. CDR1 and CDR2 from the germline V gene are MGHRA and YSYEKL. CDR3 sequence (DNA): TGCGCCAGCAGCCAAGGGGGGCAGGGACCAGCTAACTATGGCTACACCTTC. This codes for CASSQGGQGPANYGYTF.

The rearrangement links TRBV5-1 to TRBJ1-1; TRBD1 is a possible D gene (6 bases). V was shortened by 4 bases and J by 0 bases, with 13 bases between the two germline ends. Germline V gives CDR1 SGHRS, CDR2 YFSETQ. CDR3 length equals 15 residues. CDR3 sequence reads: CASSDRPTVNTEAFF. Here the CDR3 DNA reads TGCGCCAGCAGCGACAGGCCTACCGTGAACACTGAAGCTTTCTTT.

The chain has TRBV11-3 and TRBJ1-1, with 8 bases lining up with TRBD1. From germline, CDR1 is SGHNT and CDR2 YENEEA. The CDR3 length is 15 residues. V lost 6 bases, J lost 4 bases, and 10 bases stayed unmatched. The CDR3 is CASRLNRGRITEAFF. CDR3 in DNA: TGTGCCAGCAGGTTAAACAGGGGGAGGATCACTGAAGCTTTCTTT.

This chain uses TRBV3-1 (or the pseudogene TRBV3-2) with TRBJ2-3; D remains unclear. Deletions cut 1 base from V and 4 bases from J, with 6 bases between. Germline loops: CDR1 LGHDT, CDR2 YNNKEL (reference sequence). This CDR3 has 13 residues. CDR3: CASSQVNADTQYF. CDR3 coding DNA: TGTGCCAGCAGCCAAGTAAATGCAGATACGCAGTATTTT.

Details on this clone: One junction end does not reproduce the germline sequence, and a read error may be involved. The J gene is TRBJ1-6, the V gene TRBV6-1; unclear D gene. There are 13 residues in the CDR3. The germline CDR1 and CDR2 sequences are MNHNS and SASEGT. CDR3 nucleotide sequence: TGTGCCAGCAGCGAAGGAGGAGGACCACCCCTCCACTTT. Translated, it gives CASSEGGGPPLHF.

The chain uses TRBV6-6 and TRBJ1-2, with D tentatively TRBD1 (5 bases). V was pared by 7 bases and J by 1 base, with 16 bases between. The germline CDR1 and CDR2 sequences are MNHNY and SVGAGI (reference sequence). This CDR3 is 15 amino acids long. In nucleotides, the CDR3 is TGTGCCAGCACTATTATACAGGAGAATAACTATGGCTACACCTTC. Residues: CASTIIQENNYGYTF.

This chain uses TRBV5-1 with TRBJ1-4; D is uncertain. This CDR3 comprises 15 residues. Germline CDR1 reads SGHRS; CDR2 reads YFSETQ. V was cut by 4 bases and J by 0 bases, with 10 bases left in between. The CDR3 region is CASSLNPATNEKLFF. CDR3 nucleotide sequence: TGCGCCAGCAGCCTAAATCCTGCAACTAATGAAAAACTGTTTTTT.

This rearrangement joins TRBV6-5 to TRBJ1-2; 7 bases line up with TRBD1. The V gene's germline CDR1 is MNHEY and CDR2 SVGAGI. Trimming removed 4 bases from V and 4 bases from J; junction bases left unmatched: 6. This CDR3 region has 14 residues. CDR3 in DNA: TGTGCCAGCAGTTCGACAGGGATCTCCTATGGCTACACCTTC. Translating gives CASSSTGISYGYTF.

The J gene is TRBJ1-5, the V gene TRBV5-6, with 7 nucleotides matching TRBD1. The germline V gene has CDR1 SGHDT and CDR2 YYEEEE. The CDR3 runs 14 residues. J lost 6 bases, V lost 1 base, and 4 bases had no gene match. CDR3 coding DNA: TGTGCCAGCAGCTTGTGGAGGGGGCCTCAGCCCCAGCATTTT. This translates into CASSLWRGPQPQHF.

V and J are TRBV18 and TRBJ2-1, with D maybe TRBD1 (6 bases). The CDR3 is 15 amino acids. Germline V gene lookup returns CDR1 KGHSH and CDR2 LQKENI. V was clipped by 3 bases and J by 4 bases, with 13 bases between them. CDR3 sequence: CASSPGQQVYNEQFF. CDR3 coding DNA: TGTGCCAGCTCACCCGGACAGCAAGTTTACAATGAGCAGTTCTTC.

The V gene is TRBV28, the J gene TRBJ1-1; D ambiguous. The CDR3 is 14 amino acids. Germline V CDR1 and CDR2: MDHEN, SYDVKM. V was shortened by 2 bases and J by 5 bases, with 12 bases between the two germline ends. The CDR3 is CASSLGGRHTEAFF. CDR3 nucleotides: TGTGCCAGCAGTTTAGGAGGGAGGCATACTGAAGCTTTCTTT.

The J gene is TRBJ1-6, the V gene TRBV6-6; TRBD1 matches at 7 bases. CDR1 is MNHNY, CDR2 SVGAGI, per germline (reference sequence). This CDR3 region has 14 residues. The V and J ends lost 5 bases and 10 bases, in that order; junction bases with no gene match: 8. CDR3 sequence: CASSGPQGRSPLHF. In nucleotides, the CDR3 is TGTGCCAGCAGTGGCCCACAGGGGAGATCACCCCTCCACTTT.

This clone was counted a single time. The CDR3 nucleotides are TGTGCCAGCATTCGGACAGGGGGCGCAGATACGCAGTATTTT. Translation: CASIRTGGADTQYF. V is TRBV5-8 and J is TRBJ2-3; 11 bases are a match to TRBD1. The CDR3 runs 14 residues. Per germline, CDR1 SGHTS and CDR2 YDEGEE. Trimming removed 6 bases from V and 4 bases from J; junction bases left unmatched: 4.

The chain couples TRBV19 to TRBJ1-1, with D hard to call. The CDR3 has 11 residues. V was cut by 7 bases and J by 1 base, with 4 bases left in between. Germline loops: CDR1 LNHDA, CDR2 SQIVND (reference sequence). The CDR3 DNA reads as TGTGCCAGTATCAGGAACACTGAAGCTTTCTTT. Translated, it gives CASIRNTEAFF.

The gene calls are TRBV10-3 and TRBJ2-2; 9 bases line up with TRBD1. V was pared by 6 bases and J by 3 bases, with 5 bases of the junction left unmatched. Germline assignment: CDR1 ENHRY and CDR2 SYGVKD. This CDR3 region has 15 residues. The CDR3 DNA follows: TGTGCCATCAGGCCGGGACAGGGCTACACCGGGGAGCTGTTTTTT. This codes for CAIRPGQGYTGELFF.

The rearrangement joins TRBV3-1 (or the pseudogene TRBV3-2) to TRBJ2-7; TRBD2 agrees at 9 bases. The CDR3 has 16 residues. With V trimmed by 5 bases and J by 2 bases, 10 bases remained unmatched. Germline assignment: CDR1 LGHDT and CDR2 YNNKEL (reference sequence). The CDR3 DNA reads TGTGCCAGCAGCGGTCCACTAGCGGGCCTCCCCTACGAGCAGTACTTC. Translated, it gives CASSGPLAGLPYEQYF.

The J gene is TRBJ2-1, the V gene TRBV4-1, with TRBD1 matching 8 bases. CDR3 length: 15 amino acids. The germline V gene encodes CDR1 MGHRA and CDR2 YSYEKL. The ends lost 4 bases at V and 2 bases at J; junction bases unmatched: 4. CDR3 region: CASSPRQGTYNEQFF. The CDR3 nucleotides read TGCGCCAGCAGCCCTCGACAGGGGACCTACAATGAGCAGTTCTTC.